The sequence of this T cell receptor (beta chain) was determined in a study of TIL therapy for anti-PD-1-resistant metastatic lung cancer. For the study at large: Patients had a median age of approximately 57 years (range roughly 38-75). Four tumors were EGFR-mutant and two were ALK-rearranged. Tumors carried a median roughly 1.5 non-synonymous mutations per megabase.

The time point was: pre-treatment sample, taken before nivolumab and TIL therapy. Most excised metastases sampled were pleural nodules or supraclavicular lymph nodes. Enrollment ran from 2017 to January 2020. There are a few counts of this clone. The CDR3 runs 12 residues. The immunoSEQ assay was v3. Using immunoSEQ multiplex PCR, the repertoire was profiled, and TCRdb retains in-frame clones only, with some absent. The sample shows approximately 92,000 clones, approximately 65% of them seen only once. The chain employs TRBV12-1 and TRBJ1-1. TRBV12-1 is flagged as a pseudogene. This TCR was recovered from a person between 25 and 79 years old with non-small cell lung cancer. The sequencing used tumor tissue, collected at baseline. CDR3 sequence reads: CASSLGCTEAFF. Written as DNA, the CDR3 is TGTGCCAGCAGCTTAGGATGCACTGAAGCTTTCTTT.